This T cell receptor (beta chain) was documented in a study of T-cell memory formation after mild COVID-19. TCRdb independently ran MiXCR on the 5' RACE reads; one entry per CDR3 protein. The sample comprises 350,000 to 500,000 distinct CDR3 sequences, approximately 18% of which are singletons, and around a fifth rests with the top ten. This clonotype has a handful of counts. What it binds is not known. Trimming removed 4 bases from V and 5 bases from J; junction bases left unmatched: 7. CDR1 is SGHRS, CDR2 YFSETQ, per germline. CDR3 length: 14 residues. Study-wide results and limits: Clones which contracted sat mainly in CM and EM if CD4+, and in EMRA if CD8+.

The TCR originated in a man between 18 and 29 years old who had mild COVID-19 (a few samples of this study predate the infection). Cell type and time point are not known. This chain links TRBV5-1 with TRBJ1-1, with 8 nucleotides matching TRBD1. The sequenced sample was PBMCs or a T cell subset sorted from them (not recorded which). CDR3 loop: CASSGQGAATEAFF. The CDR3 coding sequence is TGCGCCAGCAGCGGCCAGGGGGCGGCGACTGAAGCTTTCTTT.